There are a few counts of the clone carrying this TCR beta chain. Its antigen is undetermined. TCRdb ran MiXCR on the 5' RACE reads and lists one entry per CDR3 protein. Of 150,000 to 200,000 distinct CDR3 sequences in the sample, roughly 28% were seen once. This record belongs to a study of T-cell memory formation after mild COVID-19. Findings and caveats of the study: Contracting CD8+ clones were enriched in EMRA, CD4+ mainly in CM and EM.

Germline assignment: CDR1 SNHLY and CDR2 FYNNEI. This CDR3 comprises 16 residues. Trimming cost V 7 bases and J 5 bases; bases outside gene matches: 7. The sequence was collected from an adult woman who had mild COVID-19 (a few samples of this study predate the infection). Cell type and time point are not known. V and J are TRBV2 and TRBJ2-1; the match to TRBD2 covers 14 bases. Sequences were obtained from PBMCs or a T cell subset sorted from them (not recorded which). The CDR3 is CASKGTSGGRHNEQFF. In DNA, the CDR3 is TGTGCCAGCAAGGGGACTAGCGGGGGACGCCACAATGAGCAGTTCTTC.